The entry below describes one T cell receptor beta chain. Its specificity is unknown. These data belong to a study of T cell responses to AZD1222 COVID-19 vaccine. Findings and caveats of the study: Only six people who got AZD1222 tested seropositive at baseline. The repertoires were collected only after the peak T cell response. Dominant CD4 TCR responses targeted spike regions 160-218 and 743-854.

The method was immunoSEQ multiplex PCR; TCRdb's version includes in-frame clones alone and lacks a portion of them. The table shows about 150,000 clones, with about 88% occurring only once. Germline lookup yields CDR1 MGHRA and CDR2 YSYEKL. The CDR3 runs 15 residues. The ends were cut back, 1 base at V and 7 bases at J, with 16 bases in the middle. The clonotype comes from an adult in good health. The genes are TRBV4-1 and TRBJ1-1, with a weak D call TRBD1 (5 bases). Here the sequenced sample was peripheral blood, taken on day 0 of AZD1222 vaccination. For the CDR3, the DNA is TGCGCCAGCAGCCAAGTGGCGGGACTACCATTTGAAGCTTTCTTT. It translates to CASSQVAGLPFEAFF.